Below are 13 T cell receptor beta chains sequenced from a single sample in a study of sequential checkpoint blockade in melanoma. Only in-frame clones appear in the TCRdb table, and some are missing; sequencing was by immunoSEQ multiplex PCR. Here the sample spans approximately 6,100 clones, roughly 21% being singletons. Regarding treatment: randomized to nivolumab then ipilimumab (arm A) or the reverse (arm B). Sequences were derived from tumor tissue (inferred from file names), sampled from a patient given nivolumab and ipilimumab in sequence. These receptor sequences come from a human donor with melanoma.

This clone has at least ten counts. This rearrangement joins TRBV11-3 to TRBJ1-1; no reliable D call. Germline-derived CDR1 and CDR2 are SGHNT and YENEEA. The CDR3 is made up of 16 amino acids. The V gene lost 4 bases and the J gene lost 1 base, with 16 bases spanning the gap. The CDR3 region has the DNA TGTGCCAGCAGCTATTCTCTGTGGACGGGGAACACTGAAGCTTTCTTT. It yields the protein CASSYSLWTGNTEAFF.

This clone was seen a handful of times. The chain links TRBV7-6 to TRBJ2-1, with D possibly being TRBD1 (5 bases). The V end was cut by 3 bases, the J end by 3 bases, with 12 bases between. Germline V CDR1 and CDR2: SGHVS, FNYEAQ. This CDR3 is 15 amino acids long. This CDR3 reads CASSLNRWGYNEQFF. The CDR3 DNA reads as TGTGCCAGCAGCTTGAACAGGTGGGGCTACAATGAGCAGTTCTTC.

This clone was seen more than once but under ten times. The chain is built from TRBV6-8 and TRBJ2-5, with D possibly matching TRBD2 (6 bases). Trimming cost V 4 bases and J 4 bases, with 13 bases left between them. CDR3 size: 14 residues. In germline, CDR1 is MNHGY, CDR2 SAAAGT. This CDR3 is CASSLFAGLETQYF. CDR3 nucleotide sequence: TGTGCCAGCAGTTTATTTGCGGGACTAGAGACCCAGTACTTC.

In this sample, this clone turned up many times. The chain carries TRBV11-3 and TRBJ2-5, with 10 positions matching TRBD1. Germline V gives CDR1 SGHNT, CDR2 YENEEA. CDR3 length: 15 amino acids. J gave up 2 bases and V 3 bases, and 3 bases lay outside the gene matches. CDR3: CASSLGDRGQETQYF. The CDR3 DNA sequence: TGTGCCAGCAGCTTGGGGGACAGGGGACAAGAGACCCAGTACTTC.

The chain joins TRBV6-8 to TRBJ1-4; the D gene is possibly TRBD1 (6 bases). Germline CDR1 reads MNHGY; CDR2 reads SAAAGT. The CDR3 is 16 amino acids. The V gene lost 6 bases and the J gene lost 0 bases, with 14 bases spanning the gap. The CDR3 reads CASSWTEGTTNEKLFF. As DNA, the CDR3 is TGTGCCAGCAGCTGGACAGAGGGGACAACTAATGAAAAACTGTTTTTT.

This clone was counted between two and nine times. The CDR3 DNA is TGTGCCAGCAGCTTAAGTCTAGCGGGGGGGCATCCCGAGCAGTACTTC. Translation gives CASSLSLAGGHPEQYF. The chain uses TRBV11-1 and TRBJ2-7; 12 bases are a match to TRBD2. Germline V gene data show CDR1 as SGHAT and CDR2 as FQDESV (reference sequence). The CDR3 extends over 16 amino acids. V shed 2 bases and J 6 bases; nucleotides not matched to a gene: 8.

This chain uses TRBV9 with TRBJ1-1; D is undetermined. This CDR3 has 13 residues. Trimming cost V 0 bases and J 3 bases, with 6 bases left between them. Germline V gene sequence: CDR1 SGDLS, CDR2 YYNGEE. The CDR3 bases are TGTGCCAGCAGCGTAGAAGTTCACACTGAAGCTTTCTTT. Amino acid sequence: CASSVEVHTEAFF.

This clone was counted a few times. V and J are TRBV29-1 and TRBJ2-1; 8 bases agree with TRBD2. J lost 7 bases, V lost 7 bases, and 12 bases had no gene match. The CDR3 runs to 14 residues. The germline gives CDR1 SQVTM, CDR2 ANQGSEA. The DNA of the CDR3 is TGCAGCGCTCTCTCAGCGGGGGTTCGAAATGAGCAGTTCTTC. Protein: CSALSAGVRNEQFF.

The chain has TRBV30 and TRBJ1-3, with TRBD1 matching 7 bases. Germline-derived CDR1 and CDR2 are GTSNPN and SVGIG (reference sequence). V was pared by 6 bases and J by 3 bases, with 2 bases of the junction left unmatched. The CDR3 is made up of 12 amino acids. The CDR3 sequence is CACQGDGNTIYF. CDR3 bases: TGTGCCTGCCAGGGGGATGGAAACACCATATATTTT.

This clone was detected a few times. The rearrangement uses TRBV4-1 and TRBJ1-2; TRBD1 is a possible D gene (6 bases). CDR1 MGHRA and CDR2 YSYEKL come from the germline V gene. The ends were cut back, 0 bases at V and 3 bases at J, with 11 bases in the middle. This CDR3 region has 15 residues. The CDR3 reads CASSQDNRAHYGYTF. CDR3 sequence (DNA): TGCGCCAGCAGCCAAGATAACAGGGCGCACTATGGCTACACCTTC.

The chain employs TRBV5-1 and TRBJ2-5; D is unresolved. Per germline, CDR1 SGHRS and CDR2 YFSETQ. CDR3 length equals 15 residues. V gave up 1 base and J gave up 4 bases, with 14 bases separating them. Here the CDR3 DNA reads TGCGCCAGCAGCTTGTTCAGTCAGTGGGGAGAGACCCAGTACTTC. Protein sequence: CASSLFSQWGETQYF.

The chain uses TRBV10-3 and TRBJ1-2, with D possibly being TRBD1 (5 bases). The CDR3 consists of 14 residues. Germline V CDR1 and CDR2: ENHRY, SYGVKD. Trimming cost V 2 bases and J 0 bases, with 7 bases left between them. The CDR3, as DNA: TGTGCCATCAGTGAGAAAGGGGCTAACTATGGCTACACCTTC. This sequence encodes CAISEKGANYGYTF.

V usage is TRBV4-1 and J usage is TRBJ2-4; 7 positions match TRBD1. This CDR3 has 16 residues. With 1 base clipped from V and 0 bases from J, the junction kept 3 bases outside the gene matches. Germline V gene lookup returns CDR1 MGHRA and CDR2 YSYEKL. CDR3 in DNA: TGCGCCAGCAGCCAAGTCGGGACAGTAGCCAAAAACATTCAGTACTTC. Amino acid sequence: CASSQVGTVAKNIQYF.